This T cell receptor (beta chain) was sequenced during a study of control samples from healthy donors and cancer patients. Measured with immunoSEQ multiplex PCR; TCRdb has only the in-frame clones, and not every one. The data show 94,000 or so clones, approximately 84% seen once. Trimming removed 5 bases at V and 5 bases at J, with 19 bases between. The length of the CDR3 is 15 residues. CDR1 and CDR2 (germline): LGHNA, YNFKEQ. Sequencing was carried out using PBMCs. The TCR originated in a man between 65 and 80 years old with lung cancer. The chain carries TRBV4-2 and TRBJ2-7; maybe TRBD1 (6 bases). As DNA, the CDR3 is TGTGCCAGCAGCATAAGCCAGGGGTTCGGGAACGAGCAGTACTTC. Translated: CASSISQGFGNEQYF.